Listed below are T cell receptor beta chains from one sample, sequenced in a study of T cell changes during pregnancy in multiple sclerosis. Repertoires were generated with immunoSEQ multiplex PCR, while TCRdb's copy carries only in-frame clones and drops some. The data show fewer than 40,000 clones, 85% to 90% seen once. The specimen was CD8+ T cells from peripheral blood mononuclear cells, collected after pregnancy. These receptors were obtained from a female donor with multiple sclerosis, enrolled in a pregnancy study. Both conserved end residues are part of each CDR3. D genes are given only for firm matches.

d_call j_call v_call cdr3_nt cdr3_aa
. TRBJ2-7 TRBV11-2 TGTGCCAGCAGCTTCGGGATTGAGCAGTACTTC CASSFGIEQYF
TRBD2 TRBJ2-2 TRBV9 TGTGCCAGCAGCGATAGCGGGGGGGATACCGGGGAGCTGTTTTTT CASSDSGGDTGELFF
. TRBJ1-3 TRBV6-1 TGTGCCAGCAGTGAAAGGGCAGCGGGAGGAAACACCATATATTTT CASSERAAGGNTIYF
TRBD1 TRBJ2-7 TRBV7-2 TGTGCCAGCAGACCGGGACAGAGGTACGAGCAGTACTTC CASRPGQRYEQYF
TRBD2 TRBJ2-1 TRBV6-4 TGTGCCAGCAGTGACTCGACTAGCGGGGAACACAATGAGCAGTTCTTC CASSDSTSGEHNEQFF
TRBD1 TRBJ2-7 TRBV11-2 TGTGCCAGCAGCCTAAGCGGACAGGGAACCCCGGGGGACGAGCAGTACTTC CASSLSGQGTPGDEQYF
. TRBJ1-2 TRBV5-6 TGTGCCAGCAGCCCAGGAAGGGGGTTCGGGGGCTACACCTTC CASSPGRGFGGYTF
TRBD1 TRBJ1-2 TRBV4-2 TGTGCCAGCAGCCAAGAGGCGGGGACAGGGGCGAGTGGCTACACCTTC CASSQEAGTGASGYTF
TRBD2 TRBJ2-1 TRBV9 TGTGCCAGCAGCGCGACTAGCGGAATTTACAATGAGCAGTTCTTC CASSATSGIYNEQFF
. TRBJ1-5 TRBV25-1 TGTGCCAGCAGTGGTATCGGTCGTCAGCCCCAGCATTTT CASSGIGRQPQHF
TRBD1 TRBJ2-3 TRBV10-2 TGCGCCAGCAGTGAGTCCCGACAGGGAAAAGATACGCAGTATTTT CASSESRQGKDTQYF
. TRBJ1-3 TRBV29-1 TGCAGCGTTGAAGATAGGGGGGGCGCTGGAAACACCATATATTTT CSVEDRGGAGNTIYF